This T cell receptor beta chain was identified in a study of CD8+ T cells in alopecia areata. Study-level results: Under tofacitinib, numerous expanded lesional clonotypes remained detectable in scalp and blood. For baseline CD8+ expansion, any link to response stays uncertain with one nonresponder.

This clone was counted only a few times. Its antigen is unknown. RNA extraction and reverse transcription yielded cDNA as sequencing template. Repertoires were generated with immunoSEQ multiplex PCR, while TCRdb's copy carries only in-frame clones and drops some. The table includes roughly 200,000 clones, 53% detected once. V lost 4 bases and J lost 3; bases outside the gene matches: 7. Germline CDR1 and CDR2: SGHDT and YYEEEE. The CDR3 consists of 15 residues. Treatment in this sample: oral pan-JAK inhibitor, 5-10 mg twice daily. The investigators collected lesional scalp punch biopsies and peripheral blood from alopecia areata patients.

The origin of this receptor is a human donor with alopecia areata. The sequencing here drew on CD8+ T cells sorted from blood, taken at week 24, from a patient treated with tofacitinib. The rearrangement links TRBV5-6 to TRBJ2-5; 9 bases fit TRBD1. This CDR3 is CASSPTRQGEETQYF. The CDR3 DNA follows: TGTGCCAGCAGCCCAACCCGACAGGGGGAAGAGACCCAGTACTTC. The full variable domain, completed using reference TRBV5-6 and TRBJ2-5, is DAGVTQSPTHLIKTRGQQVTLRCSPKSGHDTVSWYQQALGQGPQFIFQYYEEEERQRGNFPDRFSGHQFPNYSSELNVNALLLGDSALYLCASSPTRQGEETQYFGPGTRLLVL.